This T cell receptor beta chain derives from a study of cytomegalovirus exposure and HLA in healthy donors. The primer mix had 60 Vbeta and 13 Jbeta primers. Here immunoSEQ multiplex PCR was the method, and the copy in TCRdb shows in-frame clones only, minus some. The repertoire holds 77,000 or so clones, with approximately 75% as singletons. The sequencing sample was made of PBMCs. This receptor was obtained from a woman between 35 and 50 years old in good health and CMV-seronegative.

CDR3: CASSPSGTQETQYF. DNA of the CDR3: TGTGCCAGCAGTCCCAGCGGGACCCAAGAGACCCAGTACTTC. V is TRBV11-3 and J is TRBJ2-5; 7 nucleotides line up with TRBD2. In germline, CDR1 is SGHNT, CDR2 YENEEA. V was pared by 6 bases and J by 1 base, with 5 bases of the junction left unmatched. The CDR3 has 14 residues. The entire variable domain, with the rest obtained from reference TRBV11-3 and TRBJ2-5, is as follows: EAGVVQSPRYKIIEKKQPVAFWCNPISGHNTLYWYLQNLGQGPELLIRYENEEAVDDSQLPKDRFSAERLKGVDSTLKIQPAELGDSAVYLCASSPSGTQETQYFGPGTRLLVL.